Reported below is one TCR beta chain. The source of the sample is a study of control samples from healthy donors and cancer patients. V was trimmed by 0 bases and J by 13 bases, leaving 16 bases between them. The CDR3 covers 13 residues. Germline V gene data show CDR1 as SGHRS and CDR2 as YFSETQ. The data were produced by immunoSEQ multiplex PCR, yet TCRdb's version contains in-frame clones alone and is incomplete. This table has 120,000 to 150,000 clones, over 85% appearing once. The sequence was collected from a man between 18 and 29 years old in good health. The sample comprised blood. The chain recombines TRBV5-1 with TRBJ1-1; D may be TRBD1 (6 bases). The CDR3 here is CASSLVGGVYGFF. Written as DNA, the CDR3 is TGCGCCAGCAGCTTGGTGGGGGGCGTTTATGGTTTCTTT.